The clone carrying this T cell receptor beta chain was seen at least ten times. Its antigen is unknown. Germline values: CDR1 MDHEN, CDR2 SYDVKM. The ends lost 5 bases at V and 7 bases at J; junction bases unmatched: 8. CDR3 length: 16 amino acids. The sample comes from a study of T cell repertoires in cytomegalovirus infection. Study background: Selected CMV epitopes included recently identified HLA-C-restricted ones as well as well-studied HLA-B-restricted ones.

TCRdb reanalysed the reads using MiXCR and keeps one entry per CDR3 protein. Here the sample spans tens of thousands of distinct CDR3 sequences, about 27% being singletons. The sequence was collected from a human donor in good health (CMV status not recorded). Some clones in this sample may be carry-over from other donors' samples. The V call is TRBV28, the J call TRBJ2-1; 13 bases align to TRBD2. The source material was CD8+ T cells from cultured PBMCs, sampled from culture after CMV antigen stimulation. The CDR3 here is CASSIRTSGGLNEQFF. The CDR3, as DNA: TGTGCCAGCAGTATCCGGACTAGCGGGGGTCTGAATGAGCAGTTCTTC.